The 2 T cell receptor beta chains reported below all come from one sample, sequenced in a study of cytomegalovirus exposure and HLA in healthy donors. The PCR used 60 Vbeta and 13 Jbeta primers. Only in-frame clones appear in the TCRdb table, and some are missing; sequencing was by immunoSEQ multiplex PCR. The specimen's table records under 95,000 clones. The sequenced material came from PBMCs. These receptors all stem from a man aged 18 to 29 in good health and CMV-seropositive.

This sequence joins TRBV5-4 and TRBJ2-2; 11 bases align to TRBD2. Germline V gene data show CDR1 as SGHNT and CDR2 as YYREEE (reference sequence). V lost 4 bases, J lost 7 bases, and 15 bases stayed unmatched. This CDR3 has 18 amino acids. The CDR3 DNA reads as TGTGCCAGCAGCACGGGAGTGTTTAGCGGGAGGGTCGGCGGGGAGCTGTTTTTT. This gives the protein CASSTGVFSGRVGGELFF.

The chain links TRBV5-1 to TRBJ1-5, with TRBD1 matching over 8 bases. Germline V CDR1 and CDR2: SGHRS, YFSETQ. The CDR3 is 16 amino acids. The junction had 8 bases not matched to a gene; V was cut back by 4 bases and J by 2 bases. The CDR3 sequence is CASSEGTGFGNQPQHF. The CDR3 nucleotides are TGCGCCAGCAGCGAGGGGACAGGTTTCGGCAATCAGCCCCAGCATTTT. Filled out from reference TRBV5-1 and TRBJ1-5, the complete variable domain reads KAGVTQTPRYLIKTRGQQVTLSCSPISGHRSVSWYQQTPGQGLQFLFEYFSETQRNKGNFPGRFSGRQFSNSRSEMNVSTLELGDSALYLCASSEGTGFGNQPQHFGDGTRLSIL.